This T cell receptor beta chain was profiled in a study of T cell responses to AZD1222 COVID-19 vaccine. Regarding this clone: Antigen: not known.

The data were produced by immunoSEQ multiplex PCR, yet TCRdb's version contains in-frame clones alone and is incomplete. The table has roughly 85,000 clones, approximately 88% seen once. Findings and caveats of the study: Donors were mostly white British, more females; clonal diversity possibly underestimated. At baseline, just six or seven AZD1222 recipients tested seropositive.

In germline, CDR1 is SGHAT, CDR2 FQNNGV. Trimming removed 0 bases from V and 11 bases from J, with 14 bases in between. The CDR3 is 14 amino acids. This TCR came from an adult in good health. The chain combines TRBV11-2 with TRBJ1-5; tentatively, D is TRBD1 (6 bases). The sequencing here drew on peripheral blood, taken on day 0 of MenACWY control vaccination. The CDR3 nucleotides read TGTGCCAGCAGCTTAGATGGGAAAGAGGGGGCCCAGCATTTT. It is translated as CASSLDGKEGAQHF.